Each of the 18 T cell receptor beta chains below was sequenced from the same sample in a study of human versus mouse CDR3 diversity and MHC coevolution. TCRdb keeps only in-frame clones here, not all; method: immunoSEQ multiplex PCR. The sample has tens of thousands of clones; 93% are singletons. The sample was naive CD4+ T cells from blood. Subset here: CD45RO-negative CD62L-positive naive CD4 T cells. The receptor source for this set is a person aged 25 to 75 in good health.

This clone was seen a single time. J is TRBJ1-5 and V is TRBV27; TRBD1 is a possible D gene (6 bases). The CDR3 sequence is 16 residues long. The V end was cut by 0 bases, the J end by 4 bases, with 13 bases between. Germline CDR1 and CDR2: MNHEY and SMNVEV (reference sequence). Here the CDR3 reads CASSLSGAAPNQPQHF. The CDR3, as DNA: TGTGCCAGCAGTTTATCGGGGGCAGCACCAAATCAGCCCCAGCATTTT.

On this clone itself: The junction departs from the called germline gene at one end, perhaps through a read error. This chain uses TRBV7-7 with TRBJ2-5, with a tentative D call TRBD2 (5 bases). Per germline, CDR1 SSHAT and CDR2 FNYEAQ (reference sequence). The CDR3 consists of 15 residues. The CDR3 coding sequence is TGTGCTAGCAGCCCAGACGGAGGCCGATGGGAGACCCAGTACTTC. It translates to CASSPDGGRWETQYF.

The chain employs TRBV4-3 and TRBJ2-7, with 8 positions matching TRBD2. CDR3 length: 17 amino acids. V dropped 3 bases and J dropped 2; count of bases not matched to a gene: 12. Germline CDR1 and CDR2: LGHNA and YSLEER. CDR3 in DNA: TGCGCCAGCAGCCAGGGGGCAAGGGGTAGCGGGACCTACGAGCAGTACTTC. Residues: CASSQGARGSGTYEQYF.

This clone appeared a single time. The V call is TRBV7-9, the J call TRBJ1-2; unclear D gene. The germline gives CDR1 SEHNR, CDR2 FQNEAQ (reference sequence). With 1 base removed from V and 2 bases from J, the gap between germline ends came to 11 bases. The CDR3 loop spans 15 amino acids. CDR3 DNA sequence: TGTGCCAGCAGCTTAGTAGGGAGAGCAAACTATGGCTACACCTTC. Protein sequence: CASSLVGRANYGYTF.

This clone appeared a single time. The genes are TRBV6-6 and TRBJ2-3; D perhaps matches TRBD2 (7 bases). This CDR3 has 16 residues. Trimming shortened V by 2 bases and J by 4 bases, and 16 bases separated the two germline ends. The germline CDR1 and CDR2 sequences are MNHNY and SVGAGI (reference sequence). Here the CDR3 DNA reads TGTGCCAGCAGTTACCGGGCGGGGGACACGGCAGATACGCAGTATTTT. Amino acids: CASSYRAGDTADTQYF.

The gene calls are TRBV23-1 and TRBJ1-1; 7 positions match TRBD1. TRBV23-1 is assigned to the ORF class and has an uncertain function. Losses at the gene ends were 8 bases for V and 1 base for J; bases not matched to a gene: 10. The CDR3 loop spans 15 amino acids. This chain's CDR3 is CASHGTELTNTEAFF. CDR3 coding DNA: TGCGCCAGCCATGGGACAGAATTGACGAACACTGAAGCTTTCTTT.

The chain combines TRBV7-2 with TRBJ1-1; 8 nucleotides match TRBD1. This CDR3 contains 15 residues. Germline trimming cut 6 bases from V and 1 base from J; bases unmatched to any gene: 7. Germline CDR1 SGHTA, CDR2 FQGNSA. In nucleotides, the CDR3 is TGTGCCAGCAGTTTGTTGGGACAGGCGAACACTGAAGCTTTCTTT. Its translation is CASSLLGQANTEAFF. The full variable domain, completed using reference TRBV7-2 and TRBJ1-1, is GAGVSQSPSNKVTEKGKDVELRCDPISGHTALYWYRQSLGQGLEFLIYFQGNSAPDKSGLPSDRFSAERTGGSVSTLTIQRTQQEDSAVYLCASSLLGQANTEAFFGQGTRLTVV.

CDR3 amino acids: CAWSSQGNTDTQYF. In nucleotides, the CDR3 is TGTGCCTGGAGTTCACAGGGAAACACAGATACGCAGTATTTT. The chain combines TRBV30 with TRBJ2-3, with a tentative D call TRBD1 (6 bases). CDR3 length: 14 residues. From germline, CDR1 is GTSNPN and CDR2 SVGIG (reference sequence). Trimming left V 2 bases short and J 2 bases short, with 11 bases between.

The genes are TRBV10-3 and TRBJ2-5, with 8 nucleotides matching TRBD2. Germline trimming cut 11 bases from V and 1 base from J; bases unmatched to any gene: 6. The CDR3 has 13 amino acids. The germline CDR1 and CDR2 sequences are ENHRY and SYGVKD. Written as DNA, the CDR3 is TGTGCCCACTCGACTAGCGCCCAAGAGACCCAGTACTTC. Its protein product is CAHSTSAQETQYF.

V usage is TRBV6-5 and J usage is TRBJ1-6; D is possibly TRBD1 (6 bases). Trimming took off 2 bases at V and 8 bases at J, with 16 bases between the two ends. This CDR3 region has 16 residues. The germline gives CDR1 MNHEY, CDR2 SVGAGI. CDR3 region: CASSYVTGRGDSPLHF. CDR3 DNA: TGTGCCAGCAGTTACGTAACAGGGCGAGGGGATTCACCCCTCCACTTT.

The chain recombines TRBV19 with TRBJ1-5; D ambiguous. The length of the CDR3 is 14 residues. CDR1 LNHDA and CDR2 SQIVND come from the germline V gene (reference sequence). V gave up 2 bases and J gave up 5 bases, with 10 bases separating them. The CDR3 loop reads CASSIIGFDQPQHF. In DNA, the CDR3 is TGTGCCAGTAGTATAATCGGGTTCGATCAGCCCCAGCATTTT. The entire variable domain, with the rest obtained from reference TRBV19 and TRBJ1-5, is as follows: DGGITQSPKYLFRKEGQNVTLSCEQNLNHDAMYWYRQDPGQGLRLIYYSQIVNDFQKGDIAEGYSVSREKKESFPLTVTSAQKNPTAFYLCASSIIGFDQPQHFGDGTRLSIL.

The genes are TRBV7-2 and TRBJ1-1, with 8 bases that match TRBD1. Germline CDR1 is SGHTA and CDR2 is FQGNSA. V gave up 5 bases and J gave up 5 bases; unmatched junction bases: 4. The CDR3 consists of 13 residues. The CDR3 sequence is CASSTQGGTEAFF. Here the CDR3 DNA reads TGTGCCAGCAGCACACAGGGGGGTACTGAAGCTTTCTTT.

The chain recombines TRBV19 with TRBJ1-2; D remains ambiguous. V lost 6 bases and J lost 4, with 12 bases in between. This CDR3 region has 13 residues. Germline values: CDR1 LNHDA, CDR2 SQIVND (reference sequence). CDR3 in DNA: TGTGCCAGTAGGCGGGATGACTTCTATGGCTACACCTTC. Translation: CASRRDDFYGYTF.

The V gene is TRBV28, the J gene TRBJ1-1; TRBD1 matches 7 bases. The germline gives CDR1 MDHEN, CDR2 SYDVKM. The CDR3 is 15 residues long. With 5 bases clipped from V and 0 bases from J, the junction kept 6 bases outside the gene matches. The chain's CDR3 is CASSPTGPLNTEAFF. In nucleotides, the CDR3 is TGTGCCAGCAGTCCGACAGGGCCCCTGAACACTGAAGCTTTCTTT.

This clone was picked up one time. The chain uses TRBV28 and TRBJ2-6; D is perhaps TRBD2 (6 bases). Germline CDR1 reads MDHEN; CDR2 reads SYDVKM. Trimming shortened V by 7 bases and J by 2 bases, and 9 bases separated the two germline ends. CDR3 size: 14 residues. CDR3 coding DNA: TGTGCCAGCAAGGAGGGGACTGGGGCCAACGTCCTGACTTTC. This sequence encodes CASKEGTGANVLTF. The full variable domain, rest sourced from reference TRBV28 and TRBJ2-6, is DVKVTQSSRYLVKRTGEKVFLECVQDMDHENMFWYRQDPGLGLRLIYFSYDVKMKEKGDIPEGYSVSREKKERFSLILESASTNQTSMYLCASKEGTGANVLTFGAGSRLTVL.

This clone was found once. This sequence joins TRBV30 and TRBJ2-7; 8 nucleotides match TRBD1. Germline V gene lookup returns CDR1 GTSNPN and CDR2 SVGIG (reference sequence). CDR3 length: 13 amino acids. V lost 7 bases and J lost 5; bases outside the gene matches: 10. The CDR3 here is CALTGANDDEQYF. As DNA, the CDR3 is TGTGCCTTGACAGGGGCAAATGACGACGAGCAGTACTTC.

The genes are TRBV5-6 and TRBJ1-2; 7 bases agree with TRBD1. This CDR3 is built from 15 residues. Trimming cost V 4 bases and J 4 bases; bases outside gene matches: 10. Germline CDR1 is SGHDT and CDR2 is YYEEEE. The CDR3 DNA follows: TGTGCCAGCAGCCTGGGGACAGCGGGGAGCTATGGCTACACCTTC. Protein product: CASSLGTAGSYGYTF.

This clone was seen once. The J gene is TRBJ1-1, the V gene TRBV6-1; D call uncertain. Trimming stripped 6 bases from V and 0 bases from J, with 11 bases between. Germline V lookup: CDR1 MNHNS, CDR2 SASEGT. The CDR3 is 14 residues long. For the CDR3, the DNA is TGTGCCAGCAGCCGGGAGTTCATGAACACTGAAGCTTTCTTT. Encoded protein: CASSREFMNTEAFF.